Below, 10 T cell receptor beta chains from the same sample are listed, as sequenced in a study of monozygotic twins with inflammatory bowel disease. Reanalyzing the 5' RACE reads, TCRdb keeps one entry per CDR3 protein, without DNA. This sample contains 110,000 to 150,000 distinct CDR3 sequences. Material for sequencing was blood. The receptors here all came from a human donor with ulcerative colitis or Crohn's disease, or a healthy co-twin of an affected twin (not recorded which).

The CDR3: CASSFHGPEIEAFF. The rearrangement joins TRBV5-1 to TRBJ1-1. The germline V gene encodes CDR1 SGHRS and CDR2 YFSETQ. The CDR3 has 14 amino acids.

V and J are TRBV20-1 and TRBJ2-7; TCRdb gives TRBD1 as the D gene, but with no DNA this cannot be confirmed. The length of the CDR3 is 14 residues. Germline CDR1 and CDR2: DFQATT and SNEGSKA (reference sequence). This chain's CDR3 is CSAFHRGQSYEQYF.

This sequence joins TRBV27 and TRBJ2-2; TCRdb indicates TRBD2, and absent DNA this call remains unverified. The CDR3 sequence is 15 residues long. Germline V gene sequence: CDR1 MNHEY, CDR2 SMNVEV (reference sequence). The CDR3 region is CASSFRLQNTGELFF.

The gene calls are TRBV7-2 and TRBJ2-7. The CDR3 sequence is 11 residues long. CDR1 SGHTA and CDR2 FQGNSA come from the germline V gene. Here the CDR3 reads CASSLVGEQYF.

This rearrangement joins TRBV20-1 to TRBJ1-2; checking the TCRdb D call of TRBD1 is not possible without DNA. The length of the CDR3 is 15 residues. Germline lookup yields CDR1 DFQATT and CDR2 SNEGSKA (reference sequence). CDR3 protein: CSARPLDRGLLGYTF.

The chain is built from TRBV6-2 or TRBV6-3 and TRBJ2-3; TCRdb proposes TRBD1, but this gene call is untestable without DNA. The germline V gene encodes CDR1 MNHEY and CDR2 SVGEGT. The CDR3 runs 14 residues. The CDR3 loop is CASHFGGITDTQYF.

The genes are TRBV5-1 and TRBJ2-7. Germline CDR1 reads SGHRS; CDR2 reads YFSETQ. The CDR3 has 13 residues. The CDR3 here is CASSLGAGYEQYF.

The chain joins TRBV9 to TRBJ2-5; TCRdb lists TRBD1, though no DNA is available to test this call. The germline V gene encodes CDR1 SGDLS and CDR2 YYNGEE. The CDR3 is made up of 14 amino acids. CDR3 amino acids: CASSVNRGEETQYF.

This sequence joins TRBV6-1 and TRBJ1-6; TCRdb proposes TRBD1, but this gene call is untestable without DNA. This CDR3 comprises 16 residues. Germline-derived CDR1 and CDR2 are MNHNS and SASEGT. The CDR3 reads CASSVNPGTVNSPLHF.

CDR3 residues: CSARRGPNEKLFF. The rearrangement joins TRBV20-1 to TRBJ1-4; TCRdb's D call, TRBD1, is unchecked because there is no DNA. Germline values: CDR1 DFQATT, CDR2 SNEGSKA (reference sequence). This CDR3 comprises 13 residues.